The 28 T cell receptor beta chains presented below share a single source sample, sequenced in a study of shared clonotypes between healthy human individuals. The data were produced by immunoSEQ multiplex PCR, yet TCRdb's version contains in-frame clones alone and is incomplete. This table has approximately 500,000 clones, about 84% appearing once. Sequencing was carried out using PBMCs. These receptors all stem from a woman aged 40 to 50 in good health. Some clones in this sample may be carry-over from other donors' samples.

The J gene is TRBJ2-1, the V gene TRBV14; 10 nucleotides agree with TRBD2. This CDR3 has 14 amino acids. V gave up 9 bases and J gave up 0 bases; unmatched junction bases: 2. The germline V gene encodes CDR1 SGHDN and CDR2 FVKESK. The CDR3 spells CASSSGSSYNEQFF. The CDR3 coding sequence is TGTGCCAGTTCTAGCGGGAGCTCCTACAATGAGCAGTTCTTC.

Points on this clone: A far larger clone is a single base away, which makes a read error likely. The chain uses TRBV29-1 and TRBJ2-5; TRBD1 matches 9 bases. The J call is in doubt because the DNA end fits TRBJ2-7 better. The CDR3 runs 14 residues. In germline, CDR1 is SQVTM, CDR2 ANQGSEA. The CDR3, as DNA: TGCAGCGTTGAAGGGGACAGGGTGATCTACGAGCAGTACTTC. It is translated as CSVEGDRVIYEQYF.

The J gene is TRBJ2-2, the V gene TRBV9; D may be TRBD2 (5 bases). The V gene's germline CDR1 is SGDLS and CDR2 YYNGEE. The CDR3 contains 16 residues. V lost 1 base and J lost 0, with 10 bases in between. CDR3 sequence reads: CASSVSGNTNTGELFF. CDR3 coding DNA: TGTGCCAGCAGCGTATCCGGGAATACGAACACCGGGGAGCTGTTTTTT.

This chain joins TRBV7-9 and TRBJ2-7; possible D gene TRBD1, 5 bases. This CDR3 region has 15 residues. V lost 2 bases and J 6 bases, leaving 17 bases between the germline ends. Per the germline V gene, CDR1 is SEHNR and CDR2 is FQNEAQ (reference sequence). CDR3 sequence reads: CASSLQGFQTSEQYF. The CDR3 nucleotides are TGTGCCAGCAGCTTACAGGGATTCCAAACCAGCGAGCAGTACTTC.

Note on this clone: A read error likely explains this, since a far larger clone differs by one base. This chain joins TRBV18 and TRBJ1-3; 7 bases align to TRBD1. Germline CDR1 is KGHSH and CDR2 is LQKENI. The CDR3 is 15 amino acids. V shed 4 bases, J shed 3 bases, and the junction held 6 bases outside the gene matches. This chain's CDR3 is CASSLLDRDGNTIYF. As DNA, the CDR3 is TGTGCCAGCTCACTACTAGACAGGGATGGAAACACCATATATTTT.

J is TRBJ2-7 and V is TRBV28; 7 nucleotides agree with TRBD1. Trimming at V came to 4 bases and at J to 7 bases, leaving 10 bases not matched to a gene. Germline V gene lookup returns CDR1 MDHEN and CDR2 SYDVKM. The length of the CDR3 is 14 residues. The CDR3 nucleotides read TGTGCCAGCAGTTCGGGACAGACCAGGGGGGAGCAGTACTTC. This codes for CASSSGQTRGEQYF.

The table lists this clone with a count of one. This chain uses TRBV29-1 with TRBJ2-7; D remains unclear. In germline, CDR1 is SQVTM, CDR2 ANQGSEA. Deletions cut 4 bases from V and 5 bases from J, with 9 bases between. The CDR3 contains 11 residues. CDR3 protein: CSVGHGDEQYF. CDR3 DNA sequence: TGCAGCGTTGGTCACGGCGACGAGCAGTACTTC.

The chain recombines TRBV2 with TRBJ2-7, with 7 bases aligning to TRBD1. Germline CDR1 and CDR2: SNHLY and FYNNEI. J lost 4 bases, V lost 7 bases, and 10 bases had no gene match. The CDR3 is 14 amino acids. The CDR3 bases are TGTGCCAGCACCACGACAGGGCTGGCGTACGAGCAGTACTTC. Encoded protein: CASTTTGLAYEQYF.

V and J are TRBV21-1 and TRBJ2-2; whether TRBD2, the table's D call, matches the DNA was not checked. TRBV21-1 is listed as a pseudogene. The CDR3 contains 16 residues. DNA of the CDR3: TGTGCCAGCAGCAACAGATGGCGGGAAAACACCGGGGAGCTGTTTTTT. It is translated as CASSNRWRENTGELFF.

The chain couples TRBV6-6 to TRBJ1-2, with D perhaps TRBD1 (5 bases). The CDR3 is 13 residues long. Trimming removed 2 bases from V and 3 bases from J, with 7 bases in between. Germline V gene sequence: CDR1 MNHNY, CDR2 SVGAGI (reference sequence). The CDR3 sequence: CASSYGGYYGYTF. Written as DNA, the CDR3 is TGTGCCAGCAGTTACGGGGGGTACTATGGCTACACCTTC.

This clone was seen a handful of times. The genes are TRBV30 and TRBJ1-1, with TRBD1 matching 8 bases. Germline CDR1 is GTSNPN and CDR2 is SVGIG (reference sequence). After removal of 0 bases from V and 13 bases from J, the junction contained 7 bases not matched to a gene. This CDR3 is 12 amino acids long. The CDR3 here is CAWSVWQGAGFF. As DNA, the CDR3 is TGTGCCTGGAGTGTATGGCAGGGGGCCGGTTTCTTT. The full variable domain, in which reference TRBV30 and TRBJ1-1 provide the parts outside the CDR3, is SQTIHQWPATLVQPVGSPLSLECTVEGTSNPNLYWYRQAAGRGLQLLFYSVGIGQISSEVPQNLSASRPQDRQFILSSKKLLLSDSGFYLCAWSVWQGAGFFGQGTRLTVV.

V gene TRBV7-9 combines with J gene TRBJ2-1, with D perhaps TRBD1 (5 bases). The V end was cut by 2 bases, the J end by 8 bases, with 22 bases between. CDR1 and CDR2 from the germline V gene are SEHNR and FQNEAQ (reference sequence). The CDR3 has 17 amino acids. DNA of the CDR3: TGTGCCAGCAGCTTAAATGTGGACACCCTTATGGATTATGAGCAGTTCTTC. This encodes CASSLNVDTLMDYEQFF.

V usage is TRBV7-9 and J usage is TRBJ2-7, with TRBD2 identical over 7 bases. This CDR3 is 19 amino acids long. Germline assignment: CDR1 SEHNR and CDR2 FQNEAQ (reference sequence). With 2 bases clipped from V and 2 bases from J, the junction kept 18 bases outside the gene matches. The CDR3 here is CASSLIGLGVERKTYEQYF. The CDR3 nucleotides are TGTGCCAGCAGCTTAATCGGACTAGGGGTGGAACGGAAAACCTACGAGCAGTACTTC.

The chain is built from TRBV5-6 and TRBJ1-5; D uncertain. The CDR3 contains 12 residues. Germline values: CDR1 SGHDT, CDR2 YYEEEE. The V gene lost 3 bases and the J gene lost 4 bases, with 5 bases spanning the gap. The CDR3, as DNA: TGTGCCAGCAGCTCGCCGAATCAGCCCCAGCATTTT. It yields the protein CASSSPNQPQHF.

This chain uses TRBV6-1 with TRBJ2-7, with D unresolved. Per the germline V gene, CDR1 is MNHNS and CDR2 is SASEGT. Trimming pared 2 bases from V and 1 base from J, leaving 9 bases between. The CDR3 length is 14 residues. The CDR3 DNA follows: TGTGCCAGCAGTGAACAAACCCCTTCCTACGAGCAGTACTTC. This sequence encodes CASSEQTPSYEQYF.

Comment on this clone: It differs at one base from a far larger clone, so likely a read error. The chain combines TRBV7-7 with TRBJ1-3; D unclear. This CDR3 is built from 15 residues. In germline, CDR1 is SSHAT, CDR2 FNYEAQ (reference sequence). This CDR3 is CASSSSMSSGNTIYF. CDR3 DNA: TGTGCTAGCAGCTCAAGTATGAGCTCTGGAAACACCATATATTTT.

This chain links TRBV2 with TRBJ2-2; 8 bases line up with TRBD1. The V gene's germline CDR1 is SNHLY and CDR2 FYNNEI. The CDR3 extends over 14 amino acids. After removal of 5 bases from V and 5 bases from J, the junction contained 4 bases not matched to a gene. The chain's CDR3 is CASSQRTGTGELFF. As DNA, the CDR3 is TGTGCCAGCAGTCAGAGGACAGGGACCGGGGAGCTGTTTTTT.

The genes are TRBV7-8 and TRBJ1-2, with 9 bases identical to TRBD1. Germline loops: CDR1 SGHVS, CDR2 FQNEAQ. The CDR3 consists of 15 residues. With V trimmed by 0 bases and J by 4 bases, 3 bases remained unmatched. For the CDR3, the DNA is TGTGCCAGCAGCTTAGCGTCGGGACAGGGCTATGGCTACACCTTC. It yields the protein CASSLASGQGYGYTF.

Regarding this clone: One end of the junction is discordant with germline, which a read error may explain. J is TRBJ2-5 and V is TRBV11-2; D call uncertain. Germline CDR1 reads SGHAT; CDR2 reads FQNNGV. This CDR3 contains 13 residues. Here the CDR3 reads CASSQGHQETQYF. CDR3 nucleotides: TGCGCCAGCAGCCAAGGGCACCAAGAGACCCAGTACTTC.

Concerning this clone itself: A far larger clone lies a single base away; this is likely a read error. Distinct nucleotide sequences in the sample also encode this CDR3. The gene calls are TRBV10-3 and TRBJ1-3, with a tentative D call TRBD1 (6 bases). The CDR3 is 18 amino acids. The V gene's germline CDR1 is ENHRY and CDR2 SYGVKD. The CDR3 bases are TGCGCCATCAGTTCGACAGGTATCCCCAGATCCTCTGGAAACACCATATATTTT. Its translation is CAISSTGIPRSSGNTIYF.

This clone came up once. CDR3 DNA sequence: TGTGCCAGCAGCGTGACTAGCGGGAGGGTCGGGGAGCAGTACTTC. It codes for CASSVTSGRVGEQYF. This chain uses TRBV5-4 with TRBJ2-7; 14 bases are a match to TRBD2. CDR3 length equals 15 residues. CDR1 and CDR2 from the germline V gene are SGHNT and YYREEE (reference sequence). After removal of 4 bases from V and 7 bases from J, the junction contained 7 bases not matched to a gene.

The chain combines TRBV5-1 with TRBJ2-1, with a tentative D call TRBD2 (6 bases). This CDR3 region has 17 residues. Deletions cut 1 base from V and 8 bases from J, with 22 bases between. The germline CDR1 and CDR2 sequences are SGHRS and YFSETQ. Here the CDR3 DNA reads TGCGCCAGCAGCTTGAGGTATGATGGCGGGATCTCTTATGAGCAGTTCTTC. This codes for CASSLRYDGGISYEQFF.

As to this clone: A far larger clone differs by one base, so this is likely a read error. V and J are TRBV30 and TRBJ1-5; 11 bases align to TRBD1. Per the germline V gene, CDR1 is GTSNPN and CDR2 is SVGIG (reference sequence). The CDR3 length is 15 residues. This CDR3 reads CAWKGQGASNRPQHF. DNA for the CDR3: TGTGCCTGGAAAGGACAGGGGGCTAGCAATCGGCCCCAGCATTTT.

The CDR3 nucleotides read TGTGCCAGCAGTGGGGGGCACGAGACCCAGTACTTC. Its translation is CASSGGHETQYF. The J gene is TRBJ2-5, the V gene TRBV5-4; D tentatively fits TRBD1 or TRBD2 (6 bases each). Germline values: CDR1 SGHNT, CDR2 YYREEE (reference sequence). V shed 5 bases and J shed 5 bases, with 10 bases lying between them. The CDR3 is made up of 12 amino acids.

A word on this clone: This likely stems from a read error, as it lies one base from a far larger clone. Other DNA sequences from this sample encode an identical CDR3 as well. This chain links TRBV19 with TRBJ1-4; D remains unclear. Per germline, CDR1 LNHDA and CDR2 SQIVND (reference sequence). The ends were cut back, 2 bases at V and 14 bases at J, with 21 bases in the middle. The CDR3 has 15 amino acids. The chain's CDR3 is CASSIPGLGAQALFF. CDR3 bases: TGTGCCAGTAGTATACCCGGACTCGGAGCGCAAGCGCTGTTTTTT.

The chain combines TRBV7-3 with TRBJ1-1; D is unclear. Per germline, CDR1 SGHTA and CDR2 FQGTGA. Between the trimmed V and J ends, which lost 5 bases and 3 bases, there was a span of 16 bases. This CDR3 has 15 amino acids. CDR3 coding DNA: TGTGCCAGCAGCCGGCGAGCAGGCGGGGACACTGAAGCTTTCTTT. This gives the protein CASSRRAGGDTEAFF.

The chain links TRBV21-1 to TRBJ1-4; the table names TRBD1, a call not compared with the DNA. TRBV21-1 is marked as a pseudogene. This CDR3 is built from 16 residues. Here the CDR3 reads CASSSYWTARSEKLFF. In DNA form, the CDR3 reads TGTGCCAGCAGCAGTTACTGGACAGCCCGGAGTGAAAAACTGTTTTTT.

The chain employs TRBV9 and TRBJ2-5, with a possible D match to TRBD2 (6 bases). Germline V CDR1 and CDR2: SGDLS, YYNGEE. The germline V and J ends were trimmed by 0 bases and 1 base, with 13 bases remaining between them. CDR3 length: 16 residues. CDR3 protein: CASSVGNSGLQETQYF. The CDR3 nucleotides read TGTGCCAGCAGCGTAGGTAATAGCGGCCTCCAAGAGACCCAGTACTTC.